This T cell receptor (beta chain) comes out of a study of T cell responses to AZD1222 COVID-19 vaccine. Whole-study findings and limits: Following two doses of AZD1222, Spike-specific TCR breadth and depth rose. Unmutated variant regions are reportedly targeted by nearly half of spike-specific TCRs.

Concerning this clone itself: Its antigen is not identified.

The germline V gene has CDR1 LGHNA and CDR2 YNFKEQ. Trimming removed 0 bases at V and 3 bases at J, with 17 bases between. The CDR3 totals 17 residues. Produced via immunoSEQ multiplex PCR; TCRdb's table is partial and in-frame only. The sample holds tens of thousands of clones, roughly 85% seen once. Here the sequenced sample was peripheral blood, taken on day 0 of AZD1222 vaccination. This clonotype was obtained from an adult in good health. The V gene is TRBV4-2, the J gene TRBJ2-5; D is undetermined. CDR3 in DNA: TGTGCCAGCAGCCAAGACGACCCTAGACGGAATGAAGAGACCCAGTACTTC. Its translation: CASSQDDPRRNEETQYF.